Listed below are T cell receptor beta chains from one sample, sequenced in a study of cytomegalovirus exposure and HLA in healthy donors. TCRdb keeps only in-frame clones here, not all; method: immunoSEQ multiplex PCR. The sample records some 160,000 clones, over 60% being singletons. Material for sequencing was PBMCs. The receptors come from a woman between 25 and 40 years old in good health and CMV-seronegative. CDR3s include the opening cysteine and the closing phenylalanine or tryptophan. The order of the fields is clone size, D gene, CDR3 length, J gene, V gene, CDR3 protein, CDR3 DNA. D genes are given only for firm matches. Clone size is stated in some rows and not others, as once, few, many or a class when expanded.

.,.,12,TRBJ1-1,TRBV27,CASSFLNTEAFF,TGTGCCAGCAGTTTTCTTAACACTGAAGCTTTCTTT
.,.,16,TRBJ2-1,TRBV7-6,CASSFTGRGSYNEQFF,TGTGCCAGCAGCTTCACGGGGCGGGGTTCCTACAATGAGCAGTTCTTC
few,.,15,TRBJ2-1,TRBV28,CASSRRTDSYNEQFF,TGTGCCAGCAGTCGCCGGACTGACTCCTACAATGAGCAGTTCTTC
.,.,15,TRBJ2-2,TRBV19,CASSSGSLRTGELFF,TGTGCCAGTAGTTCAGGGTCCTTGAGGACCGGGGAGCTGTTTTTT
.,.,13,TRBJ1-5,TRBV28,CASIMGGLQPQHF,TGTGCCAGCATCATGGGGGGTCTACAGCCCCAGCATTTT
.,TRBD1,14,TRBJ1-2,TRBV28,CASSSPGQVYGYTF,TGTGCCAGCAGTTCACCGGGACAGGTCTATGGCTACACCTTC
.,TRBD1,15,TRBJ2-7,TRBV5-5,CASSPGQGEGYEQYF,TGTGCCAGCAGCCCGGGACAGGGGGAGGGTTACGAGCAGTACTTC
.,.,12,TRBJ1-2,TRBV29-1,CSVVGRRDGYTF,TGCAGCGTAGTTGGCAGGCGGGATGGCTACACCTTC
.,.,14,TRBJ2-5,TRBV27,CASSLNRRQETQYF,TGTGCCAGCAGTTTAAACAGGAGACAAGAGACCCAGTACTTC
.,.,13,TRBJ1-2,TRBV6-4,CASSRGTNYGYTF,TGTGCCAGCAGTCGAGGGACTAACTATGGCTACACCTTC
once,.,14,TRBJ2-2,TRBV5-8,CASSLFLVTGELFF,TGTGCCAGCAGCTTATTCCTAGTCACCGGGGAGCTGTTTTTT
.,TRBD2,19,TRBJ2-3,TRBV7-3,CASSVRLAGGLGSTDTQYF,TGTGCCAGCAGCGTACGACTAGCGGGAGGGCTGGGTAGCACAGATACGCAGTATTTT
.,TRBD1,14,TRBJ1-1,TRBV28,CASSFNPQGAEAFF,TGTGCCAGCAGTTTTAATCCCCAGGGGGCTGAAGCTTTCTTT
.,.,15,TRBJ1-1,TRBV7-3,CASSLMRTVNTEAFF,TGTGCCAGCAGCTTAATGCGGACAGTGAACACTGAAGCTTTCTTT
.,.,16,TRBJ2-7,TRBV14,CASSQDRPGGPYEQYF,TGTGCCAGCAGCCAAGATAGGCCAGGTGGTCCGTACGAGCAGTACTTC
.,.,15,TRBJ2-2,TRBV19,CASSRTSGTIGELFF,TGTGCCAGTAGTAGAACCTCCGGGACAATCGGGGAGCTGTTTTTT
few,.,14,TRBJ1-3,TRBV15,CASRQGTAGNTIYF,TGTGCCTCACGGCAGGGAACGGCTGGAAACACCATATATTTT
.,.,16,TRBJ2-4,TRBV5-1,CASSLGGGLAKNIQYF,TGCGCCAGCAGCTTGGGAGGGGGATTGGCCAAAAACATTCAGTACTTC
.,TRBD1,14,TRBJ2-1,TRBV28,CASSLGTGMDEQFF,TGTGCCAGCAGTTTAGGGACAGGGATGGATGAGCAGTTCTTC
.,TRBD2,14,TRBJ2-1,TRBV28,CASSRGGGGNEQFF,TGTGCCAGCAGTCGTGGTGGGGGGGGGAATGAGCAGTTCTTC
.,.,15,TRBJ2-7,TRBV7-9,CASSLVRAGSHEQYF,TGTGCCAGCAGCTTAGTCCGAGCGGGTTCTCACGAGCAGTACTTC
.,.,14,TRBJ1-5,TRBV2,CASRRTENNQPQHF,TGTGCCAGCAGGCGGACAGAGAACAATCAGCCCCAGCATTTT
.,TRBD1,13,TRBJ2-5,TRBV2,CASKQGARETQYF,TGTGCCAGCAAACAGGGGGCTCGAGAGACCCAGTACTTC
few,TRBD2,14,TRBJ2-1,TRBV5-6,CASSFPGTTNEQFF,TGTGCCAGCAGCTTCCCCGGGACTACCAATGAGCAGTTCTTC
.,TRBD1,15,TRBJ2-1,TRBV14,CASSPSGQPYNEQFF,TGTGCCAGCAGCCCCTCGGGACAGCCCTACAATGAGCAGTTCTTC
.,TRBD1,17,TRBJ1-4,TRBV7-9,CASSSPTGTANNEKLFF,TGTGCCAGCAGCTCGCCCACCGGGACAGCAAATAATGAAAAACTGTTTTTT
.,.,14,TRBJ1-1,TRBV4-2,CASSQARELPEAFF,TGTGCCAGCAGCCAAGCCCGGGAACTGCCTGAAGCTTTCTTT
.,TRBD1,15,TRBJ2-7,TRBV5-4,CASSPTFGTGNKQYF,TGTGCCAGCAGCCCCACCTTCGGGACAGGTAACAAGCAGTACTTC
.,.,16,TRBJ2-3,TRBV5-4,CASSLGLALRTDTQYF,TGTGCCAGCAGCTTGGGTCTAGCGCTTCGCACAGATACGCAGTATTTT
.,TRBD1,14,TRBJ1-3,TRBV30,CAFDRGTSGNTIYF,TGTGCCTTCGACAGGGGAACCTCTGGAAACACCATATATTTT
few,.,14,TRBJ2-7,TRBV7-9,CSSSLEARGYEQYF,TGTTCCAGCAGCTTAGAGGCCAGGGGCTACGAGCAGTACTTC
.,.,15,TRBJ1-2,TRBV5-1,CASSLAGQGLYGYTF,TGCGCCAGCAGCTTGGCCGGCCAGGGCTTATATGGCTACACCTTC
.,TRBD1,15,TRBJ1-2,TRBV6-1,CASSEAWDRDYGYPF,TGTGCCAGCAGTGAAGCTTGGGACAGGGACTATGGCTACCCCTTC
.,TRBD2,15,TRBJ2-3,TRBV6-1,CASSDAGLARATQYF,TGTGCCAGCAGTGACGCGGGACTAGCCAGAGCTACGCAGTATTTT
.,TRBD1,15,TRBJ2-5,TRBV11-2,CASSFVTGGKETQYF,TGTGCCAGCAGCTTCGTTACAGGGGGGAAAGAGACCCAGTACTTC
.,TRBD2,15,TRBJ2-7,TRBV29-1,CSVTGTSGFPYEQYF,TGCAGCGTGACCGGGACTAGCGGGTTCCCCTACGAGCAGTACTTC
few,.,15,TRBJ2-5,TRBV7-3,CASSLTGTSQETQYF,TGTGCCAGCAGCCTCACCGGGACATCCCAAGAGACCCAGTACTTC
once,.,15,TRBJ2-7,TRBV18,CASSPFRSLSYEQYF,TGTGCCAGCTCACCGTTCAGGTCTCTCTCCTACGAGCAGTACTTC
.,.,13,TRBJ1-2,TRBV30,CAWTQDSNYGYTF,TGTGCCTGGACCCAGGACAGCAACTATGGCTACACCTTC
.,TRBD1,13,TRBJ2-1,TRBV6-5,CASRRDRVNEQFF,TGTGCCAGCAGAAGAGACAGGGTTAATGAGCAGTTCTTC
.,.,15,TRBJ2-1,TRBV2,CASSEAPSWFDEQFF,TGTGCCAGCAGTGAAGCGCCGAGTTGGTTCGATGAGCAGTTCTTC
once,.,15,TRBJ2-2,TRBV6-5,CASSPGTLEGGELFF,TGTGCCAGCAGTCCCGGGACACTCGAGGGCGGGGAGCTGTTTTTT
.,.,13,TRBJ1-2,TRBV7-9,CASSQNAQDGYTF,TGTGCCAGCAGCCAAAACGCACAGGACGGCTACACCTTC
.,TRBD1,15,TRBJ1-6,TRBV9,CASSVDGTGSSPLHF,TGTGCCAGCAGCGTAGACGGGACAGGGTCTTCACCCCTCCACTTT